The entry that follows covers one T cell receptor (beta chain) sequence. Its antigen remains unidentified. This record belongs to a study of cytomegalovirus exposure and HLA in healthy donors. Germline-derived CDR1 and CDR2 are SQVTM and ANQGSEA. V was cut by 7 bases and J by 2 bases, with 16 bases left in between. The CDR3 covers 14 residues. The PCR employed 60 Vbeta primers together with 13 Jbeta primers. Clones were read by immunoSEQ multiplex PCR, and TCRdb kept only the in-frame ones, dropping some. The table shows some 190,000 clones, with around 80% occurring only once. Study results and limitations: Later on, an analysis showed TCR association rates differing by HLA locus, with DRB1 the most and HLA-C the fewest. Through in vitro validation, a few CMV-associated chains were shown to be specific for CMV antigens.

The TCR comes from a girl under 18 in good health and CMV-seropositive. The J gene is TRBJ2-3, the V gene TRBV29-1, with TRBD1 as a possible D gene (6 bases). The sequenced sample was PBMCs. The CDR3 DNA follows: TGCAGCGGGAACAGGGAAGGCCTCACAGATACGCAGTATTTT. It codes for CSGNREGLTDTQYF.